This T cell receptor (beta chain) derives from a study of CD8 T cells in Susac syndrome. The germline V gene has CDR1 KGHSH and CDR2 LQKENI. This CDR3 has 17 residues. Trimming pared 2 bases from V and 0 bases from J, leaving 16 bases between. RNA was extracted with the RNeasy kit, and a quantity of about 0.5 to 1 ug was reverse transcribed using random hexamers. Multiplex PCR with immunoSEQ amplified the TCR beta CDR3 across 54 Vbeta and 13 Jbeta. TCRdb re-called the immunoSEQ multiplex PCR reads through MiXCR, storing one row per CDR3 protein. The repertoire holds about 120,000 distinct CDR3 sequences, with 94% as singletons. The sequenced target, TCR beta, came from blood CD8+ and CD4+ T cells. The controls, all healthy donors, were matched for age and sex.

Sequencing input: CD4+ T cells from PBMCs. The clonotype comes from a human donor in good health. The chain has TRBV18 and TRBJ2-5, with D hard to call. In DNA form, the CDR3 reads TGTGCCAGCTCACCAACCTCGCACGGAAAGTACCAAGAGACCCAGTACTTC. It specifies CASSPTSHGKYQETQYF.